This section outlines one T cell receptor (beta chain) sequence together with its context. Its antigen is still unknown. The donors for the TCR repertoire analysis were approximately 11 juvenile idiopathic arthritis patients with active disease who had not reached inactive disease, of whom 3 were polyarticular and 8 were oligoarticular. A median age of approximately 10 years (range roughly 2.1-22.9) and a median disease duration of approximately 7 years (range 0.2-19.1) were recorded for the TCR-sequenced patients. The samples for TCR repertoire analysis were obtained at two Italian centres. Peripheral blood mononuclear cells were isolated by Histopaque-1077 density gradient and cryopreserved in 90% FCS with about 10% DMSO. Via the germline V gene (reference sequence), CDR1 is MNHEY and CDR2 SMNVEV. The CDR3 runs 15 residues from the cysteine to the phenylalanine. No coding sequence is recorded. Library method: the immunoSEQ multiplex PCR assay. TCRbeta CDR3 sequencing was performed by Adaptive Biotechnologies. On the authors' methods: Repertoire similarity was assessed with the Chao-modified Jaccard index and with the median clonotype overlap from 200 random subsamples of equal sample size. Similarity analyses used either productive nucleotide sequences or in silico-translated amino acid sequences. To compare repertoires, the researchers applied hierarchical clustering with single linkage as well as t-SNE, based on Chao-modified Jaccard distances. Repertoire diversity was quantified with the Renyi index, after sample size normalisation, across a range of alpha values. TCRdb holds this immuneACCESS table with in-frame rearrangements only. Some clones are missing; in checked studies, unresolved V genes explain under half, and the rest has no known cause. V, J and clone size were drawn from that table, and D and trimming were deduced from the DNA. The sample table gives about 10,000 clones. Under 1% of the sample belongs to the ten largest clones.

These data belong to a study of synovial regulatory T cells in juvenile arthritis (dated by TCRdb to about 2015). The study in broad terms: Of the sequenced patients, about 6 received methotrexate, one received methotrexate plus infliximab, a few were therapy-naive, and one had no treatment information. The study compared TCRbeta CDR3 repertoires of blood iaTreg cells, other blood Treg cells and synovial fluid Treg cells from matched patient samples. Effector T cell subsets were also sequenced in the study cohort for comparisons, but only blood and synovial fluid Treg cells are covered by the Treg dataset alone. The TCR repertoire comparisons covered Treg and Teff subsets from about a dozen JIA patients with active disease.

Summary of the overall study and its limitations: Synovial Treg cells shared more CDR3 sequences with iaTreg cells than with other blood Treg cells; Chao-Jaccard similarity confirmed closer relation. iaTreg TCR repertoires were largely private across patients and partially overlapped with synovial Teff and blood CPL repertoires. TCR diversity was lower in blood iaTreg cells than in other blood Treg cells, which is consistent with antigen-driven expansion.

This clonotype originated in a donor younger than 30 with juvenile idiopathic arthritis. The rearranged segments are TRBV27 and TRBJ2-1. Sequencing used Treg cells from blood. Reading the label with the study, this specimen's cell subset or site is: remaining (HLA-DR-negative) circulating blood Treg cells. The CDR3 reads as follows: CASSPGPPARDEQFF.